Each of the 20 T cell receptor beta chains below was sequenced from the same sample in a study of PD-1 blockade in classical Hodgkin lymphoma. Data came from immunoSEQ multiplex PCR; TCRdb stores just in-frame clones and leaves some out. The top ten hold under 7.5% of the sample, which has around 100,000 clones, 85% to 90% seen once. Every patient was affected by relapse after autologous stem cell transplantation, while exposure to brentuximab vedotin was not uniform. Sequencing was performed on peripheral blood mononuclear cells (PBMCs), taken before the second cycle of nivolumab. These TCRs come from a human donor with classical Hodgkin lymphoma.

The DNA for the CDR3 is TGTGCCAGCAGCAGAGAAGCAGCTAACTATGGCTACACCTTC. Protein sequence: CASSREAANYGYTF. The chain joins TRBV6-5 to TRBJ1-2; D remains ambiguous. The CDR3 is made up of 14 amino acids. Germline V CDR1 and CDR2: MNHEY, SVGAGI. Between the trimmed V and J ends, which lost 6 bases and 0 bases, there was a span of 11 bases.

The chain recombines TRBV7-9 with TRBJ1-1, with TRBD1 identical over 7 bases. Trimming removed 5 bases from V and 0 bases from J; junction bases left unmatched: 3. Germline lookup yields CDR1 SEHNR and CDR2 FQNEAQ (reference sequence). The CDR3 extends over 14 amino acids. In DNA, the CDR3 is TGTGCCAGCAGCAGGGACAGTATGAACACTGAAGCTTTCTTT. It encodes CASSRDSMNTEAFF.

This chain joins TRBV19 and TRBJ1-2, with D possibly being TRBD1 (6 bases). The CDR3 totals 13 residues. Germline V lookup: CDR1 LNHDA, CDR2 SQIVND (reference sequence). The germline V and J ends were trimmed by 7 bases and 0 bases, with 9 bases remaining between them. The CDR3 spells CASKGVANYGYTF. DNA for the CDR3: TGTGCCAGTAAGGGGGTTGCTAACTATGGCTACACCTTC.

This clone turned up a few times. This sequence joins TRBV10-2 and TRBJ1-6; D gene unclear. Germline CDR1 is WSHSY and CDR2 is SAAADI. This CDR3 contains 16 residues. Trimming removed 2 bases at V and 6 bases at J, with 14 bases between. The CDR3 sequence: CASSEGVGSLNSPLHF. CDR3 in DNA: TGCGCCAGCAGTGAGGGGGTCGGCAGCCTTAATTCACCCCTCCACTTT.

The V gene is TRBV9, the J gene TRBJ2-7; D might be TRBD1 or TRBD2, each matching 5 bases. Between the trimmed V and J ends, which lost 1 base and 2 bases, there was a span of 7 bases. Looked up from germline, CDR1 is SGDLS and CDR2 is YYNGEE. The CDR3 covers 13 residues. CDR3 loop: CASSVRGAYEQYF. The CDR3 region has the DNA TGTGCCAGCAGCGTACGGGGCGCCTACGAGCAGTACTTC.

This chain joins TRBV29-1 and TRBJ1-1; the D is unclear. The length of the CDR3 is 13 residues. V lost 4 bases and J lost 0, with 9 bases in between. Germline assignment: CDR1 SQVTM and CDR2 ANQGSEA. CDR3 nucleotides: TGCAGCGTTGGACGGGCCCTGAACACTGAAGCTTTCTTT. Its protein is CSVGRALNTEAFF. Based on the CDR3 plus reference TRBV29-1 and TRBJ1-1, the full variable domain is SAVISQKPSRDICQRGTSLTIQCQVDSQVTMMFWYRQQPGQSLTLIATANQGSEATYESGFVIDKFPISRPNLTFSTLTVSNMSPEDSSIYLCSVGRALNTEAFFGQGTRLTVV.

This clone was detected once. The chain recombines TRBV10-3 with TRBJ2-5, with no clear D. Germline CDR1 and CDR2: ENHRY and SYGVKD. V lost 4 bases and J 2 bases, leaving 8 bases between the germline ends. The CDR3 is 13 residues long. In DNA form, the CDR3 reads TGTGCCATCAGTGCTGGGCTACAAGAGACCCAGTACTTC. Translation gives CAISAGLQETQYF.

This chain uses TRBV6-6 with TRBJ2-5, with D possibly TRBD1 on 7 matching bases. This CDR3 spans 16 amino acids. V was shortened by 0 bases and J by 2 bases, with 13 bases between the two germline ends. CDR1 is MNHNY and CDR2 is SVGAGI in the germline V gene (reference sequence). The CDR3 DNA is TGTGCCAGCAGTTACTCGGAGGGGGCGAGGCAAGAGACCCAGTACTTC. Translating it yields CASSYSEGARQETQYF.

The chain combines TRBV7-5 with TRBJ2-7; the table's D call of TRBD1 was not tested on the DNA. TRBV7-5 is a recognized pseudogene. The CDR3 is 14 residues long. In DNA, the CDR3 is TGTGTCAGAAGCCCCTGGACAGGGGACTACGAGCAGTACTTC. Protein product: CVRSPWTGDYEQYF.

The chain is built from TRBV7-7 and TRBJ2-1; 9 nucleotides line up with TRBD2. CDR1 is SSHAT, CDR2 FNYEAQ, per germline (reference sequence). V gave up 1 base and J gave up 8 bases; unmatched junction bases: 6. The CDR3 contains 15 residues. CDR3 region: CASSLGAGGIDEQFF. DNA of the CDR3: TGTGCCAGCAGCTTAGGTGCGGGGGGGATTGATGAGCAGTTCTTC.

This clone was detected only once. The chain uses TRBV30 and TRBJ1-3, with no clear D. V lost 4 bases to trimming and J lost 3 bases, with 16 bases between them. Germline V gene sequence: CDR1 GTSNPN, CDR2 SVGIG (reference sequence). The CDR3 is 15 amino acids. The CDR3 DNA is TGTGCCTGGACGCGGGGAGGGAACGATGGAAACACCATATATTTT. Protein product: CAWTRGGNDGNTIYF. The whole variable domain, remainder taken from reference TRBV30 and TRBJ1-3, is SQTIHQWPATLVQPVGSPLSLECTVEGTSNPNLYWYRQAAGRGLQLLFYSVGIGQISSEVPQNLSASRPQDRQFILSSKKLLLSDSGFYLCAWTRGGNDGNTIYFGEGSWLTVV.

The J gene is TRBJ2-1, the V gene TRBV6-5; possibly TRBD2 for D (6 bases). V was pared by 9 bases and J by 1 base, with 16 bases between. This CDR3 spans 15 amino acids. Germline CDR1 reads MNHEY; CDR2 reads SVGAGI. CDR3 sequence (DNA): TGTGCCAGTGGTAGTGGGGGGAAATCCTACAATGAGCAGTTCTTC. This encodes CASGSGGKSYNEQFF.

This clone came up a few times. The rearrangement uses TRBV7-8 and TRBJ1-2, with D uncertain. Germline lookup yields CDR1 SGHVS and CDR2 FQNEAQ. The CDR3 sequence is 12 residues long. The V gene lost 1 base and the J gene lost 5 bases, with 5 bases spanning the gap. The CDR3: CASSLGEYGYTF. As DNA, the CDR3 is TGTGCCAGCAGCTTAGGCGAATATGGCTACACCTTC. Full variable domain (remainder filled in from reference TRBV7-8 and TRBJ1-2): GAGVSQSPRYKVAKRGQDVALRCDPISGHVSLFWYQQALGQGPEFLTYFQNEAQLDKSGLPSDRFFAERPEGSVSTLKIQRTQQEDSAVYLCASSLGEYGYTFGSGTRLTVV.

This clone has only one observation. The chain couples TRBV18 to TRBJ1-4; D uncertain. V gave up 6 bases and J gave up 5 bases, with 16 bases separating them. The CDR3 totals 15 residues. Germline loops: CDR1 KGHSH, CDR2 LQKENI. The CDR3 nucleotides are TGTGCCAGCTCCCCCCGTCCCGACCGGAATGAAAAACTGTTTTTT. Translating gives CASSPRPDRNEKLFF.

This clone appeared a few times. V is TRBV2 and J is TRBJ1-2; D is undetermined. The V gene's germline CDR1 is SNHLY and CDR2 FYNNEI. V lost 6 bases and J 5 bases, leaving 7 bases between the germline ends. The CDR3 extends over 11 amino acids. The CDR3 coding sequence is TGTGCCAGCAGGGTGGGGTATGGCTACACCTTC. Translated: CASRVGYGYTF.

The rearrangement links TRBV19 to TRBJ2-3; either TRBD1 or TRBD2 may fit D (5 bases each). Germline lookup yields CDR1 LNHDA and CDR2 SQIVND (reference sequence). The CDR3 loop spans 16 amino acids. The V end was cut by 6 bases, the J end by 0 bases, with 16 bases between. The CDR3 protein is CASRKNLGTSTDTQYF. CDR3 DNA sequence: TGTGCCAGTAGAAAGAACCTGGGGACGAGCACAGATACGCAGTATTTT.

The table lists this clone with a count of one. The chain carries TRBV5-1 and TRBJ1-3; TRBD1 matches at 7 bases. The ends lost 3 bases at V and 0 bases at J; junction bases unmatched: 3. CDR1 is SGHRS, CDR2 YFSETQ, per germline. The CDR3 has 15 amino acids. The CDR3 nucleotides read TGCGCCAGCAGCTCCAGGGGGACCTCTGGAAACACCATATATTTT. Translation: CASSSRGTSGNTIYF.

This rearrangement joins TRBV7-2 to TRBJ2-3, with 10 bases matching TRBD1. After removal of 4 bases from V and 2 bases from J, the junction contained 3 bases not matched to a gene. Germline-derived CDR1 and CDR2 are SGHTA and FQGNSA. The CDR3 has 15 residues. CDR3 bases: TGTGCCAGCAGCTCGGGACAGGGGACCACAGATACGCAGTATTTT. Its protein is CASSSGQGTTDTQYF.

This chain links TRBV4-2 with TRBJ1-5; tentative D call: TRBD1 (5 bases). Trimming shortened V by 0 bases and J by 7 bases, and 16 bases separated the two germline ends. Germline CDR1 LGHNA, CDR2 YNFKEQ. The CDR3 has 16 residues. This chain's CDR3 is CASSQETLGGDQPQHF. In nucleotides, the CDR3 is TGTGCCAGCAGCCAAGAAACTTTAGGAGGGGACCAGCCCCAGCATTTT.

The J gene is TRBJ2-1, the V gene TRBV5-1; 7 positions agree with TRBD1. Trimming removed 0 bases from V and 6 bases from J; junction bases left unmatched: 3. The germline gives CDR1 SGHRS, CDR2 YFSETQ. The CDR3 has 14 amino acids. CDR3 in DNA: TGCGCCAGCAGCTTGGCCACAGGGGCCAATGAGCAGTTCTTC. It codes for CASSLATGANEQFF.